The subject of this entry is one TCR beta chain. The specificity of this receptor is unknown. No base quality information exists; no much larger clone differs at one position. To sequence the TCRbeta CDR3 region, genomic DNA was isolated from the sorted cells. The immunoSEQ Assay was used to sequence the TCRbeta CDR3 regions. TCRdb obtained this table from immuneACCESS and retained in-frame rearrangements with V and J assigned. These tables miss some clones; where compared with another copy, unresolved V genes account for less than half of the shortfall, and the remainder is unexplained. For this sample the table gives over 30,000 clones, of which 84% were detected only once. Around 10% of the sample is in the top ten clones. The trial excluded patients who had a history of autoimmune disease or were on systemic immunosuppression. Peripheral blood for TCR sequencing was collected from all dose cohorts at baseline, on cycle 4 day 1, and on cycle 7 day 1. Samples came from an open-label, multicenter, first-in-human phase I dose-escalation trial of ivuxolimab. Adults with locally advanced or metastatic melanoma, renal cell, hepatocellular, or head and neck squamous cell carcinoma were enrolled in the trial. Before TCR sequencing, CD4+ T cells and CD8+ T cells from peripheral blood were sorted into separate populations.

According to the germline V gene (reference sequence), CDR1 reads LNHDA and CDR2 reads SQIVND. The V end gives up 8 bases and the J end 8 bases, leaving 9 bases in the junction not matched to a gene. From cysteine to phenylalanine, the CDR3 is 13 amino acids long. Only the CDR3 part of the read is kept: 39 bases, read in frame from the first base. These data are taken from a study of OX40 agonist ivuxolimab in advanced cancers. About the full investigation: Ivuxolimab was an agonistic, fully human IgG2 monoclonal antibody directed against OX40 (CD134), a costimulatory receptor. In the dose-escalation cohort, around four fifths of patients were male, and the mean age was roughly 60 years, with a range of roughly 20 to 80. The paper covers the monotherapy dose-escalation part of the phase I ivuxolimab trial, which included N ≈ 50 patients. Prior anti-PD-1, anti-PD-L1 or anti-CTLA-4 therapy was permitted, and checkpoint inhibitors had been received by roughly 42% of dose-escalation patients. Intravenous ivuxolimab was administered to patients every 2 weeks at six dose levels: 0.01, 0.1, 0.3, 1.5, 3 and 10 mg/kg. Partial responses were achieved by three dose-escalation patients, of whom one had hepatocellular carcinoma and two had cutaneous melanoma. The purpose of peripheral TCRbeta sequencing was to test whether ivuxolimab changed TCR sequence diversity and led to clonal T-cell expansion. Of the 50 to 55 dose-escalation patients, hepatocellular carcinoma was present in about 20, melanoma in approximately 15, renal cell carcinoma in 9 and head and neck cancer in 9.

Study-wide conclusions, independent of this receptor: In the 0.1-3.0 mg/kg groups, partial responders had among the lowest normalized peripheral clonal expansion, particularly in CD8+ T cells. The antigen specificity of the peripheral T cells that underwent clonal expansion was not determined. On average, CD8+ T cells showed more expanded clones than CD4+ T cells after ivuxolimab. At doses of 0.1 to 3.0 mg/kg, clonal expansion of both CD4+ and CD8+ blood T cells was observed from baseline to week 6. Low levels of normalized T-cell clonal expansion were also seen in some patients who did not respond.

The chain was built from TRBV19 and TRBJ1-2; TRBD1 agrees with 9 junctional bases. This clonotype was sampled from an adult with an advanced solid tumor such as melanoma, head and neck, liver or kidney cancer. The sequencing here drew on CD4+ or CD8+ T cells sorted from blood, taken in a trial of the OX40 agonist ivuxolimab. The base sequence is TGTGCCAGTTCGGTGGGGACAGGGCGCGGCTACACCTTC. It is translated as CASSVGTGRGYTF.